Presented here are 32 T cell receptor beta chains from one specimen sequenced in a study of post-analysis software for immune sequencing data (dated by TCRdb to the mid-2010s). These receptors lack a known antigen. The method was PCR. Instrument on record: Illumina HiSeq 2500. To reduce PCR and sequencing biases, unique molecular identifiers were incorporated into the TCR beta cDNA libraries. TCRdb reran the public reads through fastp at Q25 and MiXCR, keeping productive beta chains. Each record represents a unique CDR3 protein, reported with the most common genes and DNA among its rows. For this sample there are some 500,000 distinct CDR3 sequences; less than 45% appear just once. The biggest ten clones account for roughly 12% of the sample. Results the study describes overall, beyond this receptor: Significantly higher frequencies in patients than in controls were found for five or six TRBV segments, including TRBV5-6, TRBV5-1 and TRBV20-1.

What was sequenced was blood. Receptors were obtained from a girl under 18 with multiple sclerosis.

This clonotype was seen only a few times. V is TRBV6-6 and J is TRBJ2-7; TRBD1 matches 7 bases. V was pared by 6 bases and J by 6 bases, with 8 bases of the junction left unmatched. This CDR3 is 13 amino acids long. Germline V gene data show CDR1 as MNHNY and CDR2 as SVGAGI (reference sequence). CDR3 coding DNA: TGTGCCAGCAGCCTACTCACAGGGGCCGAGCAGTACTTC. Its translation: CASSLLTGAEQYF.

The chain uses TRBV4-2 and TRBJ2-7; no definite D call. V lost 0 bases, J lost 6 bases, and 12 bases lay in between. The germline CDR1 and CDR2 sequences are LGHNA and YNFKEQ. The CDR3 is 14 residues long. Here the CDR3 reads CASSQDRAKGEQYF. CDR3 nucleotides: TGTGCCAGCAGCCAAGATAGGGCAAAGGGCGAGCAGTACTTC.

This clonotype showed up just a few times. This chain links TRBV12-3 or TRBV12-4 with TRBJ1-2; unclear D gene. The length of the CDR3 is 11 residues. The V end was cut by 7 bases, the J end by 4 bases, with 7 bases between. The CDR3 coding sequence is TGTGCCAGCACAAAGACCTATGGCTACACCTTC. Protein product: CASTKTYGYTF.

This clonotype was observed a handful of times. The V call is TRBV29-1, the J call TRBJ1-5; D is ambiguous. The ends were cut back, 5 bases at V and 9 bases at J, with 17 bases in the middle. The CDR3 sequence is 13 residues long. From germline, CDR1 is SQVTM and CDR2 ANQGSEA. CDR3 nucleotides: TGCAGCGTTTCTACTCCCCAGCCGGGGCCCCAGCATTTT. Encoded protein: CSVSTPQPGPQHF.

The chain has TRBV29-1 and TRBJ2-1, with D perhaps TRBD1 (6 bases). V was clipped by 4 bases and J by 8 bases, with 24 bases between them. Looked up from germline, CDR1 is SQVTM and CDR2 is ANQGSEA. CDR3 size: 16 residues. CDR3 protein: CSVAIELGHGGDEQFF. In DNA form, the CDR3 reads TGCAGCGTTGCTATCGAACTGGGACACGGAGGTGATGAGCAGTTCTTC.

This chain connects TRBV20-1 to TRBJ2-5; unclear D gene. The closer fit of TRBJ2-7 to the DNA end suggests the J call may be wrong. From germline, CDR1 is DFQATT and CDR2 SNEGSKA (reference sequence). The CDR3 extends over 15 amino acids. CDR3 DNA sequence: TGCAGTGCTAGAGGCCAAGACGGATCCTGGTACGAGCAGTACTTC. Translated, it gives CSARGQDGSWYEQYF.

The chain combines TRBV9 with TRBJ2-2; the D gene could be TRBD1 or TRBD2 (6 bases each). The germline CDR1 and CDR2 sequences are SGDLS and YYNGEE. V lost 4 bases to trimming and J lost 2 bases, with 18 bases between them. The CDR3 length is 17 residues. CDR3 amino acids: CASSPEGGGLNTGELFF. In DNA form, the CDR3 reads TGTGCCAGCAGCCCCGAAGGAGGGGGTCTTAACACCGGGGAGCTGTTTTTT.

This clonotype was counted between two and nine times. Given a much more abundant clone one base away, this may be a read error. The chain uses TRBV9 and TRBJ2-3, with TRBD2 as a possible D gene (5 bases). This CDR3 is 16 amino acids long. Germline values: CDR1 SGDLS, CDR2 YYNGEE. The CDR3 is CAGSVAPRENPDTQYF. In DNA form, the CDR3 reads TGTGCCGGCAGCGTAGCCCCTAGGGAGAACCCAGATACGCAGTATTTT.

This clonotype showed up many times. This rearrangement joins TRBV27 to TRBJ2-3, with 7 bases matching TRBD1. The CDR3 extends over 14 amino acids. V lost 3 bases and J lost 2; bases outside the gene matches: 2. In germline, CDR1 is MNHEY, CDR2 SMNVEV (reference sequence). The CDR3 loop reads CASSLGTATDTQYF. The CDR3 coding sequence is TGTGCCAGCAGTTTGGGGACAGCCACAGATACGCAGTATTTT.

This clonotype came up a few times. The chain carries TRBV4-2 and TRBJ2-5; D unclear. V gave up 0 bases and J gave up 0 bases, with 8 bases separating them. This CDR3 has 15 amino acids. The germline gives CDR1 LGHNA, CDR2 YNFKEQ. The CDR3 nucleotides read TGTGCCAGCAGCCAAGATCCCCTGTACCAAGAGACCCAGTACTTC. This gives the protein CASSQDPLYQETQYF.

This clonotype was seen more than once but under ten times. The rearrangement joins TRBV28 to TRBJ2-7; D perhaps matches TRBD2 (5 bases). The CDR3 consists of 12 residues. Germline values: CDR1 MDHEN, CDR2 SYDVKM. V gave up 9 bases and J gave up 6 bases, with 15 bases separating them. This CDR3 reads CASRLGRGEQYF. The DNA for the CDR3 is TGTGCCAGTAGGTTGGGCCGGGGCGAGCAGTACTTC.

The chain carries TRBV6-2 or TRBV6-3 and TRBJ2-2; no clear D. The CDR3 has 16 residues. The germline gives CDR1 MNHEY, CDR2 SVGEGT. V was clipped by 2 bases and J by 6 bases, with 16 bases between them. The CDR3 is CASSYPRPSGAGELFF. CDR3 sequence (DNA): TGTGCCAGCAGTTACCCAAGACCCTCGGGCGCCGGGGAGCTGTTTTTT.

The CDR3 region is CASSLEEQGYSNQPQHF. The CDR3 bases are TGTGCCAGCAGTTTGGAAGAACAGGGATATAGCAATCAGCCCCAGCATTTT. The rearrangement links TRBV28 to TRBJ1-5, with D maybe TRBD1 (6 bases). Trimming removed 3 bases from V and 0 bases from J, with 15 bases in between. The CDR3 contains 17 residues. Germline loops: CDR1 MDHEN, CDR2 SYDVKM.

As concerns this clonotype: At one of its ends the junction is not consistent with the germline gene, which may arise from a read error. This sequence joins TRBV4-2 and TRBJ2-7; 9 bases match TRBD2. The CDR3 spans 16 residues. The germline V gene encodes CDR1 LGHNA and CDR2 YNFKEQ. The CDR3 sequence: CASSQGPGTSRYGQYF. As DNA, the CDR3 is TGTGCCAGCAGCCAAGGCCCCGGGACTAGCCGCTACGGGCAGTACTTC.

This chain joins TRBV5-5 and TRBJ1-1; D possibly corresponds to TRBD1 (6 bases). CDR1 SGHKS and CDR2 YYEKEE come from the germline V gene (reference sequence). The V end lost 0 bases, the J end lost 3 bases, and 9 bases lay between the germline ends. The length of the CDR3 is 14 residues. The CDR3 spells CASSLVAGDTEAFF. CDR3 DNA: TGTGCCAGCAGCTTGGTAGCAGGGGACACTGAAGCTTTCTTT. Variable domain in full (rest from reference TRBV5-5 and TRBJ1-1): DAGVTQSPTHLIKTRGQQVTLRCSPISGHKSVSWYQQVLGQGPQFIFQYYEKEERGRGNFPDRFSARQFPNYSSELNVNALLLGDSALYLCASSLVAGDTEAFFGQGTRLTVV.

V and J are TRBV20-1 and TRBJ2-3, with D uncertain. The germline V gene has CDR1 DFQATT and CDR2 SNEGSKA (reference sequence). With 0 bases removed from V and 7 bases from J, the gap between germline ends came to 14 bases. The CDR3 consists of 14 residues. The chain's CDR3 is CSARDLGSPNTQYF. The CDR3 DNA reads as TGCAGTGCTAGAGATCTTGGCAGCCCAAATACGCAGTATTTT.

This clonotype was observed once. V gene TRBV20-1 combines with J gene TRBJ2-1; TRBD2 matches 9 bases. The CDR3 is 16 amino acids. The V gene's germline CDR1 is DFQATT and CDR2 SNEGSKA (reference sequence). After removal of 1 base from V and 13 bases from J, the junction contained 17 bases not matched to a gene. DNA of the CDR3: TGCAGTGCTAGAGTTAGCGGGAGAGGATTGGGAGAGACCCAGTTCTTC. Its protein is CSARVSGRGLGETQFF.

J is TRBJ2-7 and V is TRBV6-2 or TRBV6-3, with 12 bases lining up with TRBD2. Per germline, CDR1 MNHEY and CDR2 SVGEGT. The ends lost 1 base at V and 0 bases at J; junction bases unmatched: 10. The CDR3 has 19 amino acids. The CDR3 bases are TGTGCCAGCAGTTACTTTATACTAGCGGGAGGCTACAGCTCCTACGAGCAGTACTTC. Protein: CASSYFILAGGYSSYEQYF.

This clonotype came up a few times. The CDR3 reads CASSLVRAGNFSYEQYF. The CDR3 region has the DNA TGTGCCAGCAGCTTAGTAAGGGCCGGGAACTTCTCCTACGAGCAGTACTTC. This chain joins TRBV7-9 and TRBJ2-7, with D possibly matching TRBD2 (5 bases). CDR1 and CDR2 from the germline V gene are SEHNR and FQNEAQ (reference sequence). The CDR3 loop spans 17 amino acids. The V end lost 1 base, the J end lost 0 bases, and 16 bases lay between the germline ends.

The chain joins TRBV6-1 to TRBJ2-1, with a tentative D call TRBD2 (6 bases). Germline V gene sequence: CDR1 MNHNS, CDR2 SASEGT. This CDR3 is 14 amino acids long. Trimming took 0 bases from V and 7 from J, leaving 10 bases between them. Written as DNA, the CDR3 is TGTGCCAGCAGTGAAGCTTCGGAGGGAAATGAGCAGTTCTTC. This encodes CASSEASEGNEQFF.

This clonotype has more than one count but fewer than ten. The rearrangement links TRBV4-1 to TRBJ2-5; a possible D gene is TRBD2 (5 bases). The CDR3 spans 16 residues. Trimming took off 0 bases at V and 11 bases at J, with 22 bases between the two ends. The V gene's germline CDR1 is MGHRA and CDR2 YSYEKL. CDR3 bases: TGCGCCAGCAGCCAAGATCCGGGAACCCAGGCCTACGGGCAGTACTTC. It specifies CASSQDPGTQAYGQYF.

The chain couples TRBV12-3 or TRBV12-4 to TRBJ2-1; D gene uncertain. V was cut by 8 bases and J by 0 bases, with 14 bases left in between. CDR3 length: 15 residues. CDR3 residues: CASLPLNSSYNEQFF. The CDR3 DNA is TGTGCCAGCCTCCCCCTCAATAGCTCCTACAATGAGCAGTTCTTC.

This rearrangement joins TRBV20-1 to TRBJ2-7; D ambiguous. The CDR3 sequence is 13 residues long. Trimming removed 0 bases at V and 4 bases at J, with 10 bases between. The germline V gene encodes CDR1 DFQATT and CDR2 SNEGSKA (reference sequence). The CDR3 region has the DNA TGCAGTGCTAGAGATCCGGCAGTTTACGAGCAGTACTTC. Its translation: CSARDPAVYEQYF.

Only a few counts were recorded for this clonotype. V usage is TRBV24-1 and J usage is TRBJ2-3, with 9 positions matching TRBD1. Germline V gene sequence: CDR1 KGHDR, CDR2 SFDVKD. The ends lost 12 bases at V and 4 bases at J; junction bases unmatched: 13. This CDR3 comprises 15 residues. CDR3: CAVQGTGSVADTQYF. The CDR3 DNA is TGTGCCGTTCAGGGGACAGGGTCTGTTGCAGATACGCAGTATTTT.

V gene TRBV20-1 combines with J gene TRBJ1-5; 8 bases are a match to TRBD1. Germline V gene lookup returns CDR1 DFQATT and CDR2 SNEGSKA (reference sequence). V trimming: 0 bases; J trimming: 5 bases; junction bases outside the gene matches: 3. The CDR3 loop spans 14 amino acids. The DNA for the CDR3 is TGCAGTGCTAGAGATCCGACAGGGGATCAGCCCCAGCATTTT. Translation: CSARDPTGDQPQHF.

This sequence joins TRBV5-1 and TRBJ2-1, with TRBD1 as a possible D gene (5 bases). Germline CDR1 is SGHRS and CDR2 is YFSETQ. Trimming cost V 4 bases and J 4 bases, with 21 bases left between them. The CDR3 contains 17 residues. CDR3 bases: TGCGCCAGCAGCCCAATTCTTACAGGAGTAGGTTACAATGAGCAGTTCTTC. It is translated as CASSPILTGVGYNEQFF.

The sample holds a few counts of this clonotype. The genes are TRBV7-2 and TRBJ2-6; TRBD2 is a possible D gene (5 bases). V shed 5 bases and J shed 0 bases, with 8 bases lying between them. Germline CDR1 is SGHTA and CDR2 is FQGNSA. The CDR3 extends over 15 amino acids. CDR3 in amino acids: CASSRRGSGANVLTF. The CDR3 DNA sequence: TGTGCCAGCAGCCGTCGGGGCTCTGGGGCCAACGTCCTGACTTTC.

The chain uses TRBV7-9 and TRBJ2-1; TRBD2 matches at 15 bases. The CDR3 runs 19 residues. Germline CDR1 reads SEHNR; CDR2 reads FQNEAQ (reference sequence). Losses at the gene ends were 1 base for V and 6 bases for J; bases not matched to a gene: 10. The CDR3 DNA sequence: TGTGCCAGCAGCTTAGGGTCCGGACTAGCGGGAGGGAGAAGCAATGAGCAGTTCTTC. It is translated as CASSLGSGLAGGRSNEQFF.

The genes are TRBV20-1 and TRBJ2-1, with 8 positions matching TRBD2. This CDR3 spans 17 amino acids. Germline loops: CDR1 DFQATT, CDR2 SNEGSKA (reference sequence). After removal of 4 bases from V and 5 bases from J, the junction contained 16 bases not matched to a gene. CDR3 sequence reads: CSAMAPTGTRSHNEQFF. The CDR3 DNA reads TGCAGTGCTATGGCCCCCACCGGGACTAGGTCCCACAATGAGCAGTTCTTC.

This chain connects TRBV20-1 to TRBJ1-2, with D unresolved. There are 10 residues in the CDR3. Trimming removed 7 bases from V and 2 bases from J, with 5 bases in between. CDR1 is DFQATT and CDR2 is SNEGSKA in the germline V gene (reference sequence). The DNA of the CDR3 is TGCAGTGGGTCAAACTATGGCTACACCTTC. Its translation: CSGSNYGYTF.

Only a few counts were recorded for this clonotype. DNA of the CDR3: TGCAGCGTATCCGGGACAGTTGGGACTGAAGCTTTCTTT. Amino acids: CSVSGTVGTEAFF. The gene calls are TRBV29-1 and TRBJ1-1, with 7 bases that match TRBD1. Germline-derived CDR1 and CDR2 are SQVTM and ANQGSEA. The ends lost 6 bases at V and 5 bases at J; junction bases unmatched: 9. This CDR3 spans 13 amino acids.

There are a few counts of this clonotype. This sequence joins TRBV28 and TRBJ2-7; the D gene is possibly TRBD2 (6 bases). This CDR3 contains 16 residues. Per germline, CDR1 MDHEN and CDR2 SYDVKM. Trimming cost V 3 bases and J 4 bases, with 19 bases left between them. CDR3 nucleotides: TGTGCCAGCAGTTTTGCCCCAATGGGGACTCCTTACGAGCAGTACTTC. Its translation: CASSFAPMGTPYEQYF.